This T cell receptor (beta chain) was obtained from a study of cytomegalovirus exposure and HLA in healthy donors. Study-level findings and limits: Per published reports, the classifier diagnosed cytomegalovirus status with high specificity and sensitivity.

Of note for this clone: What it recognizes is unknown.

The primer mix had 60 Vbeta and 13 Jbeta primers. TCRdb's copy holds only in-frame clones and misses some; the assay was immunoSEQ multiplex PCR. The repertoire holds 100,000 to 150,000 clones, with roughly 72% as singletons. CDR1 MNHEY and CDR2 SMNVEV come from the germline V gene (reference sequence). This CDR3 spans 17 amino acids. J lost 5 bases, V lost 5 bases, and 13 bases had no gene match. The sequence came from a man in his forties or fifties in good health and CMV-seropositive. The chain recombines TRBV27 with TRBJ2-1, with 9 bases fitting TRBD2. The sample comprised PBMCs. The CDR3 coding sequence is TGTGCCAGCAGTACGATCACAACGGGACTAGCCCACAATGAGCAGTTCTTC. Its translation is CASSTITTGLAHNEQFF.